Below, 19 T cell receptor beta chains from the same sample are listed, as sequenced in a study of cytomegalovirus exposure and HLA in healthy donors. The PCR was carried out with 60 Vbeta primers and 13 Jbeta primers. Sequenced by immunoSEQ multiplex PCR; TCRdb stores in-frame clones only, minus some. The sample holds under 200,000 clones, 60% to 85% seen once. The sequenced sample consisted of PBMCs. The receptors were gathered from a female donor in good health and CMV-seronegative.

The V call is TRBV19, the J call TRBJ2-1, with 10 bases lining up with TRBD2. V dropped 5 bases and J dropped 4; count of bases not matched to a gene: 5. This CDR3 region has 15 residues. CDR1 is LNHDA, CDR2 SQIVND, per germline (reference sequence). DNA of the CDR3: TGTGCCAGTAGTCCTCGGACTAGCGGTTACAATGAGCAGTTCTTC. This sequence encodes CASSPRTSGYNEQFF.

The CDR3 bases are TGTGCCAGCAGCAACAGGGGGTCGGACGGAAACACCATATATTTT. Protein sequence: CASSNRGSDGNTIYF. The chain is built from TRBV7-9 and TRBJ1-3, with TRBD1 matching over 8 bases. The CDR3 is 15 amino acids. CDR1 and CDR2 from the germline V gene are SEHNR and FQNEAQ (reference sequence). V lost 5 bases to trimming and J lost 4 bases; unmatched junction nucleotides: 7.

The chain uses TRBV28 and TRBJ1-3; D is perhaps TRBD1 (6 bases). V was cut by 6 bases and J by 4 bases, with 16 bases left in between. Germline V gene lookup returns CDR1 MDHEN and CDR2 SYDVKM. The CDR3 totals 15 residues. As DNA, the CDR3 is TGTGCCAGCAGCCCCCCCGGACAGTTGGGAAACACCATATATTTT. Translated, it gives CASSPPGQLGNTIYF. Full variable domain (remainder filled in from reference TRBV28 and TRBJ1-3): DVKVTQSSRYLVKRTGEKVFLECVQDMDHENMFWYRQDPGLGLRLIYFSYDVKMKEKGDIPEGYSVSREKKERFSLILESASTNQTSMYLCASSPPGQLGNTIYFGEGSWLTVV.

In DNA, the CDR3 is TGTGCCAGCAGTTTGACAGGGGGAAATCAGCCCCAGCATTTT. This translates into CASSLTGGNQPQHF. This chain connects TRBV27 to TRBJ1-5; 9 bases align to TRBD1. There are 14 residues in the CDR3. In germline, CDR1 is MNHEY, CDR2 SMNVEV (reference sequence). V shed 3 bases and J 4 bases; nucleotides not matched to a gene: 1.

This clone was recorded a few times. J is TRBJ1-5 and V is TRBV6-4; no clear D. Germline CDR1 reads MRHNA; CDR2 reads SNTAGT. V was clipped by 5 bases and J by 7 bases, with 12 bases between them. The CDR3 sequence is 13 residues long. The CDR3 spells CASSYLPRQPQHF. DNA for the CDR3: TGTGCCAGCAGTTACTTGCCTAGACAGCCCCAGCATTTT.

This chain links TRBV5-4 with TRBJ2-7, with 11 nucleotides matching TRBD2. The CDR3 is 15 amino acids. Trimming at V came to 0 bases and at J to 4 bases, leaving 3 bases not matched to a gene. CDR1 SGHNT and CDR2 YYREEE come from the germline V gene (reference sequence). This chain's CDR3 is CASSLEASGRYEQYF. Here the CDR3 DNA reads TGTGCCAGCAGCTTGGAGGCTAGCGGGAGGTACGAGCAGTACTTC.

The rearrangement uses TRBV7-3 and TRBJ2-6, with 10 bases fitting TRBD1. The germline V gene has CDR1 SGHTA and CDR2 FQGTGA. The CDR3 is 18 amino acids. The ends lost 5 bases at V and 0 bases at J; junction bases unmatched: 7. The CDR3 nucleotides are TGTGCCAGCAGCCTCCGGGACAGGGGTTCCTCTGGGGCCAACGTCCTGACTTTC. Its translation is CASSLRDRGSSGANVLTF.

The chain uses TRBV6-5 and TRBJ2-7, with D possibly being TRBD1 (5 bases). The germline V gene has CDR1 MNHEY and CDR2 SVGAGI. V gave up 10 bases and J gave up 7 bases, with 17 bases separating them. CDR3 length equals 12 residues. The CDR3 region is CATLGASGEQYF. The CDR3 coding sequence is TGTGCCACCCTTGGGGCCAGTGGGGAGCAGTACTTC.

The CDR3 nucleotides are TGTGCCAGCAGCCCCCCGAGAGACCGGAGCGGAAAGACCCAGTACTTC. Protein product: CASSPPRDRSGKTQYF. The V and J genes are TRBV9 and TRBJ2-5; TRBD2 might be the D (5 bases). The CDR3 has 16 residues. Between the trimmed V and J ends, which lost 4 bases and 6 bases, there was a span of 22 bases. Germline loops: CDR1 SGDLS, CDR2 YYNGEE.

V is TRBV9 and J is TRBJ2-7, with D tentatively TRBD2 (5 bases). The CDR3 runs to 15 residues. Germline V gene data show CDR1 as SGDLS and CDR2 as YYNGEE. V gave up 2 bases and J gave up 3 bases, with 15 bases separating them. The CDR3 is CASSVAFGVVYEQYF. The CDR3 DNA is TGTGCCAGCAGCGTTGCTTTCGGGGTCGTCTACGAGCAGTACTTC.

This sequence joins TRBV4-1 and TRBJ2-7; TRBD1 matches at 9 bases. This CDR3 comprises 15 residues. In germline, CDR1 is MGHRA, CDR2 YSYEKL. J was trimmed by 6 bases and V by 0 bases; bases with no gene match: 6. The DNA for the CDR3 is TGCGCCAGCAGCCAAGATTGGGGGACAGGGCGCGAGCAGTACTTC. As protein: CASSQDWGTGREQYF.

The V and J genes are TRBV7-3 and TRBJ2-7; 8 bases are shared with TRBD1. The CDR3 length is 15 residues. V lost 4 bases and J lost 3; bases outside the gene matches: 8. Germline CDR1 SGHTA, CDR2 FQGTGA. CDR3 bases: TGTGCCAGCAGCTCCCGGACAGGGCGGGACTACGAGCAGTACTTC. Its translation: CASSSRTGRDYEQYF.

The CDR3 DNA reads TGTGCCAGCAGCCCCGGGACAGGACGAACTGAAGCTTTCTTT. Protein product: CASSPGTGRTEAFF. This chain links TRBV7-3 with TRBJ1-1; 8 bases line up with TRBD1. CDR1 SGHTA and CDR2 FQGTGA come from the germline V gene. CDR3 length: 14 residues. V shed 5 bases, J shed 5 bases, and the junction held 7 bases outside the gene matches.

The rearrangement links TRBV5-1 to TRBJ1-6; the D is unclear. The CDR3 has 15 amino acids. Germline-derived CDR1 and CDR2 are SGHRS and YFSETQ. Trimming left V 0 bases short and J 8 bases short, with 12 bases between. This CDR3 is CASSLERVADSPLHF. In DNA, the CDR3 is TGCGCCAGCAGCTTGGAACGGGTCGCGGATTCACCCCTCCACTTT.

This clone was seen only once. As DNA, the CDR3 is TGTGCCAGCAGCTTAGCCAGGACTAGCGGGAGCTCCTACGAGCAGTACTTC. Its protein is CASSLARTSGSSYEQYF. The rearrangement uses TRBV7-9 and TRBJ2-7; TRBD2 agrees at 13 bases. The germline V gene encodes CDR1 SEHNR and CDR2 FQNEAQ (reference sequence). V dropped 0 bases and J dropped 0; count of bases not matched to a gene: 2. This CDR3 contains 17 residues.

V gene TRBV19 combines with J gene TRBJ2-1, with 12 bases aligning to TRBD1. Trimming took 5 bases from V and 5 from J; bases not matched to a gene: 7. The germline gives CDR1 LNHDA, CDR2 SQIVND (reference sequence). The CDR3 consists of 16 residues. CDR3 nucleotides: TGTGCCAGTAGTGCAAGGGACAGGGGGCGCGACAATGAGCAGTTCTTC. This translates into CASSARDRGRDNEQFF.

This rearrangement joins TRBV19 to TRBJ1-3, with D possibly matching TRBD1 (5 bases). The CDR3 runs to 15 residues. V lost 8 bases and J 0 bases, leaving 14 bases between the germline ends. Germline V gene sequence: CDR1 LNHDA, CDR2 SQIVND (reference sequence). The CDR3: CASGLTAFSGNTIYF. DNA of the CDR3: TGTGCCAGTGGGCTGACAGCTTTCTCTGGAAACACCATATATTTT.

The CDR3 DNA is TGTGCCAGCAGCCTAAGAACAGGGGGCCCTGGAAACACCATATATTTT. Encoded protein: CASSLRTGGPGNTIYF. The chain is built from TRBV13 and TRBJ1-3; 9 nucleotides match TRBD1. CDR3 length: 16 amino acids. V lost 5 bases, J lost 2 bases, and 7 bases stayed unmatched. Germline V gene sequence: CDR1 PRHDT, CDR2 FYEKMQ (reference sequence).

This clone is a singleton in its sample. V gene TRBV30 combines with J gene TRBJ2-2, with 10 bases that match TRBD2. The CDR3 totals 15 residues. CDR1 is GTSNPN, CDR2 SVGIG, per germline (reference sequence). With 6 bases clipped from V and 3 bases from J, the junction kept 7 bases outside the gene matches. Written as DNA, the CDR3 is TGTGCCTGCACTTCCCTAGCGGGGGACACCGGGGAGCTGTTTTTT. This codes for CACTSLAGDTGELFF.